This T cell receptor beta chain was identified in a study of identical twins. V was pared by 1 base and J by 0 bases, with 6 bases between. Germline values: CDR1 SGHRS, CDR2 YFSETQ. This CDR3 comprises 14 residues. TCRdb analysed the 5' RACE reads with MiXCR anew, one entry per CDR3 protein. This table has 200,000 to 300,000 distinct CDR3 sequences, under 12% appearing once. This clonotype was recorded many times. The receptor comes from a man over 45 in good health. Sequencing was done on a sample of memory T cells sorted from blood. The chain recombines TRBV5-1 with TRBJ2-3; the D is unclear. The DNA of the CDR3 is TGCGCCAGCAGCTTGTCGGGCAGCACAGATACGCAGTATTTT. This codes for CASSLSGSTDTQYF.